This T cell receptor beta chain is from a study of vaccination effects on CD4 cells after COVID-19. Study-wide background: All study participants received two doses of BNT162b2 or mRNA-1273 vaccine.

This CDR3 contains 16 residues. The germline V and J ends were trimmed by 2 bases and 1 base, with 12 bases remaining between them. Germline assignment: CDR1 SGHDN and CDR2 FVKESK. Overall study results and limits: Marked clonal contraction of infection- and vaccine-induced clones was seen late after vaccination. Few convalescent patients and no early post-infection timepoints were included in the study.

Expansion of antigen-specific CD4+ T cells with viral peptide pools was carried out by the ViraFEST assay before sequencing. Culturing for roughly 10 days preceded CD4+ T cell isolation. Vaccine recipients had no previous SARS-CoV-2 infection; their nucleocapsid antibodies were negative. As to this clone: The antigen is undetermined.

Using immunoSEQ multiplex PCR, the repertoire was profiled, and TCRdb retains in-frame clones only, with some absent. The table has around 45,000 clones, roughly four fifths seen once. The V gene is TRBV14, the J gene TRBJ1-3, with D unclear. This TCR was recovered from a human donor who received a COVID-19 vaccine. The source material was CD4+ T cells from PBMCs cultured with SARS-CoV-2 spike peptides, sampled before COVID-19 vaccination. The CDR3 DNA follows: TGTGCCAGCAGCCAAACCCTTAAGGCGTCTGGAAACACCATATATTTT. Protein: CASSQTLKASGNTIYF.